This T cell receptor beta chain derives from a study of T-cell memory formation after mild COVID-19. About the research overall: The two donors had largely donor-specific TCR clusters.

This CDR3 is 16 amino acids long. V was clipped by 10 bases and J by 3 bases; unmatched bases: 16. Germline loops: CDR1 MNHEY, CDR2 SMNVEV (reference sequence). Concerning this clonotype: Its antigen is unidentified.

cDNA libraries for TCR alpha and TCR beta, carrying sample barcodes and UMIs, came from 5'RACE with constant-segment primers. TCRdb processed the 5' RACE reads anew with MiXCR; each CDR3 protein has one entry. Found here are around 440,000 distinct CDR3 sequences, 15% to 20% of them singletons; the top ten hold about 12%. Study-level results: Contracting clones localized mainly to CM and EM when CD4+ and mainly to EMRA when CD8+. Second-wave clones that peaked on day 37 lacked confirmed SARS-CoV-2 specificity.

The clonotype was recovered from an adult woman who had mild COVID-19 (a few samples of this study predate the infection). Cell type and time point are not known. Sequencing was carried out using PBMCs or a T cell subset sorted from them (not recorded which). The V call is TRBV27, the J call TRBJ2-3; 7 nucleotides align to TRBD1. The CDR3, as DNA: TGTGCCACCCACGACTCGGGACAGCTGATAACAGATACGCAGTATTTT. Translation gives CATHDSGQLITDTQYF.